The sample holds a few counts of the clone carrying this TCR beta chain. These data belong to a study of shared clonotypes between healthy human individuals. Clones were read by immunoSEQ multiplex PCR, and TCRdb kept only the in-frame ones, dropping some. The table records about 960,000 clones, 76% of them present only once. The CDR3 has 15 amino acids. After removal of 2 bases from V and 4 bases from J, the junction contained 6 bases not matched to a gene. CDR1 is MNHNY and CDR2 is SVGAGI in the germline V gene (reference sequence). The sample consisted of memory CD4+ T cells sorted from blood. Subset here: CD45RA-negative fraction. The V gene is TRBV6-6, the J gene TRBJ1-2; 8 nucleotides align to TRBD1. This receptor was taken from a man between 18 and 35 years old in good health. CDR3 nucleotide sequence: TGTGCCAGCAGTTACCCCCAGGACAGGGTCTATGGCTACACCTTC. Its protein product is CASSYPQDRVYGYTF.